In this sample, the clone carrying this T cell receptor (beta chain) turned up a few times. This specimen belongs to a study of neoadjuvant anti-PD-1 for oral cavity cancer. Study-wide context: Patients without progression got a fourth dose around day 43.

Cohort: HPV-negative, locally advanced oral cavity squamous cell carcinoma patients. The CDR3 length is 17 residues. V was cut by 1 base and J by 0 bases, with 12 bases left in between. In germline, CDR1 is SEHNR, CDR2 FQNEAQ (reference sequence). Two replicates per tumor sample, mostly from 4.8 ug of genomic DNA. Profiled with immunoSEQ multiplex PCR; TCRdb holds only in-frame clones, not every one. Of approximately 4,300 clones in the sample, 58% are singletons; the top ten hold more than 5.5%. Sequenced here: tumor tissue, sampled before nivolumab (anti-PD-1) treatment. The clonotype was recovered from a person aged 40 to 85 with oral cavity squamous cell carcinoma. The chain recombines TRBV7-9 with TRBJ1-4; possible D gene TRBD1, 5 bases. The CDR3 loop is CASSLVPAGSTNEKLFF. The CDR3 bases are TGTGCCAGCAGCTTAGTTCCCGCAGGGTCAACTAATGAAAAACTGTTTTTT.